The next 12 T cell receptor beta chains were all read from a single sample in a study of cytotoxic CD8 clonotypes in ibrutinib-treated CLL. TCRdb's table, derived via immunoSEQ multiplex PCR, lists solely in-frame clones and lacks some. This table holds approximately 92,000 clones, approximately 80% found once. The sequencing here drew on PBMCs, taken after 24 months of ibrutinib treatment. The receptors shown here come from a human donor with chronic lymphocytic leukemia.

This clone was counted a few times. V and J are TRBV28 and TRBJ2-7, with TRBD2 identical over 12 bases. The J segment lost 4 bases and the V segment lost 7 bases, leaving 5 bases of the junction unmatched. Germline loops: CDR1 MDHEN, CDR2 SYDVKM. The CDR3 length is 14 residues. The CDR3 bases are TGTGCCAGCACCACCGGGACTAGCGGGTACGAGCAGTACTTC. It is translated as CASTTGTSGYEQYF.

This clone was counted a single time. J is TRBJ2-2 and V is TRBV18, with D perhaps matching TRBD1 or TRBD2 (5 bases each). Trimming removed 4 bases from V and 6 bases from J, with 12 bases in between. The CDR3 is made up of 14 amino acids. Per germline, CDR1 KGHSH and CDR2 LQKENI. The CDR3 DNA reads TGTGCCAGCTCACGGTTAGGGGACGCCGGGGAGCTGTTTTTT. Translating it yields CASSRLGDAGELFF.

The V and J genes are TRBV29-1 and TRBJ2-3, with D maybe TRBD1 (5 bases). The V gene's germline CDR1 is SQVTM and CDR2 ANQGSEA. The CDR3 extends over 12 amino acids. Trimming took 6 bases from V and 3 from J, leaving 10 bases between them. The DNA of the CDR3 is TGCAGCGTGCAGTACAGGACAGATACGCAGTATTTT. Translation gives CSVQYRTDTQYF.

V and J are TRBV10-2 and TRBJ2-7, with D perhaps matching TRBD1 or TRBD2 (5 bases each). CDR1 and CDR2 (germline): WSHSY, SAAADI. CDR3 length: 11 residues. Deletions cut 4 bases from V and 5 bases from J, with 6 bases between. CDR3 sequence: CASSGGNEQYF. The CDR3, as DNA: TGCGCCAGCAGTGGGGGGAACGAGCAGTACTTC.

The genes are TRBV30 and TRBJ2-1; D possibly corresponds to TRBD1 (5 bases). This CDR3 contains 11 residues. Germline CDR1 reads GTSNPN; CDR2 reads SVGIG (reference sequence). Trimming removed 5 bases from V and 5 bases from J, with 7 bases in between. CDR3 region: CAWGHDNEQFF. CDR3 nucleotides: TGTGCCTGGGGACATGACAATGAGCAGTTCTTC.

The chain is built from TRBV7-8 and TRBJ2-5; TRBD2 matches at 9 bases. Germline loops: CDR1 SGHVS, CDR2 FQNEAQ. The CDR3 totals 16 residues. The junction had 11 bases not matched to a gene; V was cut back by 4 bases and J by 5 bases. The CDR3 sequence is CASSSRHSGSSETQYF. The CDR3 nucleotides are TGTGCCAGCAGCTCCCGGCATAGCGGGAGCTCGGAGACCCAGTACTTC.

This chain uses TRBV5-1 with TRBJ2-7; D unresolved. Trimming removed 0 bases at V and 1 base at J, with 5 bases between. CDR1 is SGHRS, CDR2 YFSETQ, per germline. CDR3 length: 13 residues. The CDR3 nucleotides are TGCGCCAGCAGCTTGGCGGGTTCCTACGAGCAGTACTTC. Protein sequence: CASSLAGSYEQYF. Using reference TRBV5-1 and TRBJ2-7 for the parts outside the CDR3, the full variable domain is KAGVTQTPRYLIKTRGQQVTLSCSPISGHRSVSWYQQTPGQGLQFLFEYFSETQRNKGNFPGRFSGRQFSNSRSEMNVSTLELGDSALYLCASSLAGSYEQYFGPGTRLTVT.

In nucleotides, the CDR3 is TGTGCCAGCAGCTTAGGCCAGCTATCCTACGAGCAGTACTTC. Translated, it gives CASSLGQLSYEQYF. The V and J genes are TRBV11-2 and TRBJ2-7; no reliable D call. The CDR3 totals 14 residues. Germline V gene sequence: CDR1 SGHAT, CDR2 FQNNGV. Trimming took 1 base from V and 1 from J, leaving 8 bases between them.

This clone was seen a few times. J is TRBJ1-1 and V is TRBV5-5; weak D call: TRBD1 (6 bases). Germline V gives CDR1 SGHKS, CDR2 YYEKEE (reference sequence). The CDR3 runs 14 residues. The V end lost 2 bases, the J end lost 4 bases, and 12 bases lay between the germline ends. The CDR3 reads CASSFLGGGTEAFF. The CDR3 nucleotides are TGTGCCAGCAGCTTCTTAGGGGGTGGCACTGAAGCTTTCTTT. Full variable domain (missing parts from reference TRBV5-5 and TRBJ1-1): DAGVTQSPTHLIKTRGQQVTLRCSPISGHKSVSWYQQVLGQGPQFIFQYYEKEERGRGNFPDRFSARQFPNYSSELNVNALLLGDSALYLCASSFLGGGTEAFFGQGTRLTVV.

V and J are TRBV28 and TRBJ1-2; tentatively, D is TRBD1 (6 bases). CDR3 length: 15 residues. With 6 bases removed from V and 5 bases from J, the gap between germline ends came to 19 bases. CDR1 is MDHEN and CDR2 is SYDVKM in the germline V gene. This CDR3 is CASSLLGGATYGYTF. The CDR3 DNA reads as TGTGCCAGCAGCCTGCTAGGGGGAGCAACTTATGGCTACACCTTC.

This chain connects TRBV6-1 to TRBJ2-7, with a tentative D call TRBD1 (7 bases). CDR1 is MNHNS and CDR2 is SASEGT in the germline V gene. Trimming pared 3 bases from V and 2 bases from J, leaving 11 bases between. The CDR3 covers 14 residues. CDR3 sequence (DNA): TGTGCCAGCAGTGATCAGGGGGGCACCTACGAGCAGTACTTC. Protein sequence: CASSDQGGTYEQYF.

This clone was seen only a few times. The chain recombines TRBV19 with TRBJ1-2; 9 bases match TRBD1. The V gene's germline CDR1 is LNHDA and CDR2 SQIVND (reference sequence). The CDR3 contains 13 residues. Trimming took 7 bases from V and 2 from J; bases not matched to a gene: 2. The CDR3 here is CASNDRGNYGYTF. As DNA, the CDR3 is TGTGCCAGTAATGACAGGGGGAACTATGGCTACACCTTC.